The clone carrying this TCR beta chain was seen a handful of times. TCRdb redid the calling of the RT-PCR reads with MiXCR, one entry per CDR3 protein. The data hold almost 700,000 distinct CDR3 sequences, with approximately 15% observed a single time. The V and J ends lost 0 bases and 6 bases, in that order; junction bases with no gene match: 5. CDR3 length: 15 amino acids. Germline loops: CDR1 DFQATT, CDR2 SNEGSKA (reference sequence). The origin of this receptor is a female donor in good health, serving as a healthy control. The chain is built from TRBV20-1 and TRBJ1-6; 7 bases line up with TRBD1. Material: memory CD4+ T cells from blood. CDR3 DNA: TGCAGTGCTAGAGATAAGCGACAGGGTAATTCACCCCTCCACTTT. Its translation: CSARDKRQGNSPLHF.